These T cell receptor beta chains were read from a single sample in a study of a mutant IDH1 vaccine in newly diagnosed glioma. Profiled with immunoSEQ multiplex PCR; TCRdb holds only in-frame clones, not every one. The sample includes around 33,000 clones, about 85% of them seen just once. The sequencing here drew on PBMCs, taken from a glioma patient treated with radiotherapy, temozolomide or both. The receptors come from a woman in her 40s with glioma. The conserved cysteine and the conserved F or W are not part of the CDR3 here.

j_call	v_call	cdr3_aa
TRBJ2-4	TRBV2	ASSETARAPSINIQY
TRBJ1-2	TRBV5-4	ASSLDRGNGYT
TRBJ1-2	TRBV30	AWSVTGGFGYT
TRBJ2-6	TRBV7-2	ASNFQPMYTSGANVLT
TRBJ2-5	TRBV18	ASSPPAETQY
TRBJ2-7	TRBV5-1	ASSRDSYYEQY
TRBJ2-7	TRBV15	ATKETHPSDEQY
TRBJ1-1	TRBV7-2	ASSSIGTGKNTEAF
TRBJ2-3	TRBV5-1	ASSLTSIDLAQY
TRBJ1-2	TRBV20-1	SDRSLDGYT
TRBJ1-1	TRBV30	AWNLPGRLITEAF
TRBJ2-2	TRBV7-9	ASSRVLTGELF
TRBJ2-7	TRBV5-4	ASSPSGGLFYEQY
TRBJ1-4	TRBV5-1	ASSFGYRGTNEKLF
.	TRBV6-5	ASSPRDRPTYEQY
TRBJ1-2	TRBV28	ASSQTGIGGYT
TRBJ1-1	TRBV18	ASSPNQGTTEAF
TRBJ1-5	TRBV28	ASRKLDWTPLSNQPQH
TRBJ2-1	TRBV9	ASSPRDDFDEQF
TRBJ1-1	TRBV5-1	ASSLRVNTEAF
TRBJ1-1	TRBV29-1	SVGFTGGTEAF
TRBJ1-1	TRBV10-3	AISGITGGTEAF
TRBJ1-2	TRBV25-1	ASSSPPGQGLSNYGYT
TRBJ2-2	TRBV7-6	ASSLGEWRTSGGELF
TRBJ1-6	TRBV20-1	SARDRALH
TRBJ2-7	TRBV4-3	ASSQDWGAEQY